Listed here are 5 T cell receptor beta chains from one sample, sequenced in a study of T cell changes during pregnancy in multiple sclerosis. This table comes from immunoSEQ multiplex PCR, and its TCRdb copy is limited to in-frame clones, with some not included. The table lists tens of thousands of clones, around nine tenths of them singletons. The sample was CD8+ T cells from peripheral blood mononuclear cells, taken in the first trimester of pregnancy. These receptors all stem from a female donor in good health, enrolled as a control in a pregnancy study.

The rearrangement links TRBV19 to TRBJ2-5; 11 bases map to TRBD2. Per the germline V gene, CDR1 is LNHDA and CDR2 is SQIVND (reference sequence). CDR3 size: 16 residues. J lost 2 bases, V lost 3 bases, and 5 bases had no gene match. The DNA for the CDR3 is TGTGCCAGTAGTATTGCTAGCGGGGGGCCACAAGAGACCCAGTACTTC. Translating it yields CASSIASGGPQETQYF.

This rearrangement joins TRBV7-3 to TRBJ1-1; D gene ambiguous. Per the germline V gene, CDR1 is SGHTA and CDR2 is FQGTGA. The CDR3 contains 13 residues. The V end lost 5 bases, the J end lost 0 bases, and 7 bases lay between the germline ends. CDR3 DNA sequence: TGTGCCAGCAGCCACTTTTTGAACACTGAAGCTTTCTTT. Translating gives CASSHFLNTEAFF.

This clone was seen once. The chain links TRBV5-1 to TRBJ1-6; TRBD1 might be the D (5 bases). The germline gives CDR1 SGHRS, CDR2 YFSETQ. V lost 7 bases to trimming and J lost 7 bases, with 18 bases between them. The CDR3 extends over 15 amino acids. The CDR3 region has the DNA TGCGCCAGCGGCCTAAAGACAGAAGAGAATTCACCCCTCCACTTT. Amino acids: CASGLKTEENSPLHF.

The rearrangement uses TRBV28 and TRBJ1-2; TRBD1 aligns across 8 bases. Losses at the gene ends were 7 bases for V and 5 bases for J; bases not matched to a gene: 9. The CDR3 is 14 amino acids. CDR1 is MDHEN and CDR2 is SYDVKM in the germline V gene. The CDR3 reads CASTSTGARYGYTF. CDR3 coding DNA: TGTGCCAGCACCTCGACAGGGGCGCGTTATGGCTACACCTTC.

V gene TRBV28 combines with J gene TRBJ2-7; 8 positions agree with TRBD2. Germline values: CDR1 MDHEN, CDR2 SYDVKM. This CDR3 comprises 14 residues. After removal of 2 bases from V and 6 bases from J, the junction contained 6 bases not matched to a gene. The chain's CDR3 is CASSLIGTRGEQYF. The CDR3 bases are TGTGCCAGCAGTTTAATAGGGACTAGGGGCGAGCAGTACTTC.